This T cell receptor beta chain was obtained from a study of Graves' ophthalmopathy and Graves' hyperthyroidism. Across the whole study: Sampling took place at initial diagnosis, with peripheral blood obtained before any treatment. General study points: Most expanded thyroid clonotypes above 0.001 frequency also appeared in blood.

Amplification targeted the TCR beta CDR3 regions, with RNA transcripts as the source material. First-round RT-PCR relied on HTBI primers, and a second-round multiplex PCR came next. TCRdb re-derived calls from the multiplex PCR reads in MiXCR, one entry per CDR3 protein. The sample lists fewer than 650,000 distinct CDR3 sequences, 22% occurring once. Other autoimmune diseases, uncontrolled infections, pregnancy or lactation ruled patients out of participation. Germline V gives CDR1 SQVTM, CDR2 ANQGSEA. The CDR3 has 13 residues. The junction had 7 bases not matched to a gene; V was cut back by 6 bases and J by 2 bases. This clonotype was recorded many times. Its antigen remains unidentified.

The sequencing sample was made of peripheral blood. This receptor was taken from a woman aged 18-30 years with stable Graves' hyperthyroidism. Some clones in this sample may be carry-over from other donors' samples. V gene TRBV29-1 combines with J gene TRBJ2-7; 7 nucleotides align to TRBD1. The CDR3 protein is CSVPDRDTYEQYF. The CDR3 nucleotides read TGCAGCGTACCCGACAGGGATACCTACGAGCAGTACTTC.